This T cell receptor (beta chain) derives from a study of OX40 agonist ivuxolimab in advanced cancers. Study-level findings and limits: Clones of CD4+ and CD8+ blood T cells grew by week 6 at doses of 0.1 to 3.0 mg/kg.

Sequenced by immunoSEQ multiplex PCR; TCRdb stores in-frame clones only, minus some. The sample holds about 50,000 clones; around 90% are singletons and the top ten take 6.7%. This CDR3 is built from 13 residues. The V gene's germline CDR1 is MNHNY and CDR2 SVGAGI (reference sequence). Trimming took off 2 bases at V and 6 bases at J, with 7 bases between the two ends. Details on this clone: Its target is unknown.

The TCR sequence derives from an adult with an advanced solid tumor such as melanoma, head and neck, liver or kidney cancer. The chain combines TRBV6-6 with TRBJ2-2; no clear D. Sequencing was performed on CD4+ or CD8+ T cells sorted from blood, taken in a trial of the OX40 agonist ivuxolimab. For the CDR3, the DNA is TGTGCCAGCAGTTACACAGAGCCCGGGGAGCTGTTTTTT. Protein product: CASSYTEPGELFF.